The sequence of this T cell receptor (beta chain) was determined in a study of Graves' ophthalmopathy and Graves' hyperthyroidism. Amplified material comprised TCR beta CDR3 regions derived from RNA transcripts. RT-PCR in the first round used HTBI primers; a second-round multiplex PCR followed. MiXCR was run by TCRdb on the multiplex PCR reads, yielding one entry per CDR3 protein. The sample holds some 1.1 million distinct CDR3 sequences, 35% to 40% seen once. With 5 bases removed from V and 5 bases from J, the gap between germline ends came to 10 bases. Germline CDR1 MNHEY, CDR2 SVGAGI. The length of the CDR3 is 12 residues. Other autoimmune diseases, uncontrolled infections, pregnancy and lactation each led to patient exclusion. Study-wide findings and caveats: It was with approximately 70% sensitivity and about 72% specificity that the model predicted ophthalmopathy progression.

Details on this clonotype: Its matching antigen is unknown.

Sequenced input: peripheral blood or thyroid tissue (not recorded which). This clonotype was obtained from an adult man with Graves' hyperthyroidism. The chain links TRBV6-5 to TRBJ2-7; D gene unclear. CDR3 loop: CASSEAPNEQYF. CDR3 nucleotides: TGTGCCAGCAGTGAAGCCCCCAACGAGCAGTACTTC.